This entry concerns a single TCR beta chain. There are 14 residues in the CDR3. V was pared by 6 bases and J by 2 bases, with 14 bases between. CDR1 and CDR2 (germline): MNHEY, SMNVEV (reference sequence). This sample stems from a study of T cell changes during pregnancy in multiple sclerosis. Sequencing used immunoSEQ multiplex PCR; TCRdb keeps in-frame clones, though not all of them. The sample has about 42,000 clones; nearly 90% are singletons. This chain links TRBV27 with TRBJ2-7, with a possible D match to TRBD2 (7 bases). The material sequenced was CD4+ T cells from peripheral blood mononuclear cells, taken after pregnancy. The receptor's source is a female donor with multiple sclerosis, enrolled in a pregnancy study. For the CDR3, the DNA is TGTGCCAGCAGCCCCGGGGGGCTCCCCTACGAGCAGTACTTC. It is translated as CASSPGGLPYEQYF.